The 7 T cell receptor beta chains given below trace back to one sample, sequenced in a study of T cells in Graves' hyperthyroidism and ophthalmopathy. TCR beta CDR3 regions were amplified from RNA. First-round RT-PCR of the TCR CDR3 relied on the HTBI primer set. Using its own MiXCR run on the multiplex PCR reads, TCRdb lists one record per CDR3 protein. The sample holds 300,000 to 350,000 distinct CDR3 sequences, 15% to 20% seen once. The specimen was blood. All receptors derive from a woman aged 45-65 years with Graves' hyperthyroidism.

CDR3 amino acids: CASLQGYGYTF. The CDR3 region has the DNA TGTGCCAGCCTACAGGGATATGGCTACACCTTC. The rearrangement joins TRBV19 to TRBJ1-2; perhaps TRBD1 as D (6 bases). Per germline, CDR1 LNHDA and CDR2 SQIVND (reference sequence). The CDR3 is 11 amino acids. V dropped 9 bases and J dropped 5 bases, with 10 bases sitting between them.

This clonotype was observed at least ten times. This chain uses TRBV10-3 with TRBJ2-7; D gene uncertain. The germline V gene has CDR1 ENHRY and CDR2 SYGVKD. The CDR3 is 14 amino acids. V was clipped by 3 bases and J by 2 bases, with 11 bases between them. The CDR3 here is CAISDPGPPYEQYF. CDR3 bases: TGTGCCATCAGTGACCCCGGACCCCCCTACGAGCAGTACTTC.

The sample holds many counts of this clonotype. V usage is TRBV12-3 or TRBV12-4 and J usage is TRBJ1-4; 7 bases are shared with TRBD1. The trim removed 6 bases at V and 8 bases at J, leaving 9 bases unmatched. This CDR3 spans 14 amino acids. CDR3 in amino acids: CASRSQGVGEKLFF. The CDR3 DNA follows: TGTGCCAGCAGGTCTCAGGGGGTTGGGGAAAAACTGTTTTTT.

The chain carries TRBV25-1 and TRBJ2-1; tentative D call: TRBD1 (7 bases). Trimming pared 0 bases from V and 4 bases from J, leaving 13 bases between. The CDR3 runs to 16 residues. Germline V gives CDR1 MGHDK, CDR2 SYGVNS. The CDR3: CASSEYRGASYNEQFF. CDR3 bases: TGTGCCAGCAGTGAATACAGGGGGGCCTCTTACAATGAGCAGTTCTTC.

This clonotype has a count of ten or more. The V and J genes are TRBV5-5 and TRBJ1-1, with a tentative D call TRBD1 (5 bases). This CDR3 has 15 amino acids. The germline V gene has CDR1 SGHKS and CDR2 YYEKEE (reference sequence). Deletions cut 0 bases from V and 3 bases from J, with 12 bases between. The CDR3 loop is CASSLVGWGDTEAFF. The DNA of the CDR3 is TGTGCCAGCAGCTTGGTCGGGTGGGGGGACACTGAAGCTTTCTTT.

The rearrangement links TRBV5-1 to TRBJ2-1, with D perhaps TRBD2 (6 bases). With 0 bases removed from V and 10 bases from J, the gap between germline ends came to 17 bases. The CDR3 contains 15 residues. The germline gives CDR1 SGHRS, CDR2 YFSETQ. The CDR3 loop is CASSLAGAGQREQFF. The CDR3 DNA is TGCGCCAGCAGCTTGGCCGGGGCGGGGCAGAGGGAGCAGTTCTTC.

V and J are TRBV12-3 or TRBV12-4 and TRBJ2-7; D might be TRBD2 (6 bases). Trimming shortened V by 3 bases and J by 0 bases, and 9 bases separated the two germline ends. The CDR3 loop spans 14 amino acids. The CDR3 protein is CASSFSGLSYEQYF. The CDR3 DNA follows: TGTGCCAGCAGTTTTAGCGGACTCTCCTACGAGCAGTACTTC.